The rows below give T cell receptor beta chains drawn from one sample of a study of shared clonotypes between healthy human individuals. Only in-frame clones appear in the TCRdb table, and some are missing; sequencing was by immunoSEQ multiplex PCR. The sample holds about 2 million clones; about 95% are singletons and the top ten take more than 0.95%. Sequencing used naive CD8+ T cells sorted from blood. These receptors all come from a man aged 18 to 29 in good health. Both conserved end residues are part of each CDR3. Each record gives: V gene, CDR3 protein.

v_call: TRBV10-3; cdr3_aa: CAISEKAGGHEQFF
v_call: TRBV5-4; cdr3_aa: CASSLGTGHYEQYF
v_call: TRBV7-9; cdr3_aa: CASSSWTGGDEQFF
v_call: TRBV19; cdr3_aa: CASQGQPNQPQHF
v_call: TRBV5-1; cdr3_aa: CASSLALDSLRYTEAFF
v_call: TRBV7-2; cdr3_aa: CASSTTSGSGEQYF
v_call: TRBV2; cdr3_aa: CASSLAGGYNEQFF
v_call: TRBV1; cdr3_aa: CTSSQSPGRSAEAFF
v_call: TRBV5-4; cdr3_aa: CASSLAGGADEQYF
v_call: TRBV5-8; cdr3_aa: CASPSGGGVGNEQFF
v_call: TRBV19; cdr3_aa: CASSGTSGGYGTDTQYF
v_call: TRBV27; cdr3_aa: CASSPGGIRDGYTF
v_call: TRBV27; cdr3_aa: CASSLSGFNEKLFF
v_call: TRBV10-2; cdr3_aa: CASKSQYEQYF
v_call: TRBV30; cdr3_aa: CAWHNFNGEKLFF
v_call: TRBV27; cdr3_aa: CASSPRTDHTEAFF
v_call: TRBV7-9; cdr3_aa: CASSTGLGTDTQYF
v_call: TRBV9; cdr3_aa: CASSVEGSYNEQFF
v_call: TRBV7-9; cdr3_aa: CASSLDETSNEKLFF
v_call: TRBV29-1; cdr3_aa: CSALISEGLAGGPGTDTQYF
v_call: TRBV5-1; cdr3_aa: CASSQVTRDRGHGNSPLHF
v_call: TRBV12-2; cdr3_aa: CASRTNALSNQPQHF